The 23 T cell receptor beta chains listed next were all sequenced from one sample in a study of blood T cell repertoires in COVID-19. Sequencing was performed with immunoSEQ multiplex PCR; in TCRdb, only in-frame clones are kept and a portion is missing. Of 380,000 or so clones listed, roughly 86% are singletons. Sequencing was carried out using peripheral blood. Every receptor here comes from a human donor with acute or convalescent COVID-19. The donor label of this sample is uncertain.

Turning to this clone: At one boundary the junction diverges from the germline segment, which might be a read error. V usage is TRBV6-5 and J usage is TRBJ1-4; D not resolved. Germline CDR1 reads MNHEY; CDR2 reads SVGAGI. The CDR3 extends over 12 amino acids. As DNA, the CDR3 is TGTGCCAGCAAGTCGGTGGAGGAAAACCTGTTTTTT. Translation: CASKSVEENLFF.

This chain links TRBV5-6 with TRBJ1-1; D gene ambiguous. The CDR3 runs 13 residues. V was shortened by 3 bases and J by 0 bases, with 6 bases between the two germline ends. Looked up from germline, CDR1 is SGHDT and CDR2 is YYEEEE. CDR3 loop: CASSSGMNTEAFF. Here the CDR3 DNA reads TGTGCCAGCAGCTCCGGGATGAACACTGAAGCTTTCTTT.

The chain carries TRBV19 and TRBJ2-1; 7 nucleotides align to TRBD1. Germline CDR1 LNHDA, CDR2 SQIVND (reference sequence). With V trimmed by 7 bases and J by 5 bases, 11 bases remained unmatched. The CDR3 consists of 15 residues. The CDR3 bases are TGTGCCAGTACTGACCCAGGGGGAAGGCACAATGAGCAGTTCTTC. Its translation is CASTDPGGRHNEQFF.

This clone was found a few times. The chain uses TRBV30 and TRBJ1-4, with D possibly being TRBD1 (5 bases). The CDR3 sequence is 15 residues long. Trimming took 0 bases from V and 7 from J, leaving 15 bases between them. Germline-derived CDR1 and CDR2 are GTSNPN and SVGIG (reference sequence). The CDR3 reads CAWSVLPGMGEKLFF. The CDR3 DNA follows: TGTGCCTGGAGTGTACTTCCAGGGATGGGTGAAAAACTGTTTTTT.

The J gene is TRBJ1-5, the V gene TRBV28; D is ambiguous. Germline CDR1 reads MDHEN; CDR2 reads SYDVKM. The CDR3 length is 15 residues. V was trimmed by 6 bases and J by 9 bases, leaving 21 bases between them. Here the CDR3 reads CASSPQEAYSLPQHF. CDR3 in DNA: TGTGCCAGCAGCCCCCAGGAGGCCTACAGTCTGCCCCAGCATTTT.

The CDR3 DNA follows: TGTGCCAGCAGCTTTTTTAACCAGGGGGCCGGGGAGCTGTTTTTT. As protein: CASSFFNQGAGELFF. The rearrangement links TRBV5-4 to TRBJ2-2, with 7 bases fitting TRBD1. V shed 2 bases, J shed 6 bases, and the junction held 7 bases outside the gene matches. Germline CDR1 reads SGHNT; CDR2 reads YYREEE (reference sequence). This CDR3 comprises 15 residues. The entire variable domain, with the rest obtained from reference TRBV5-4 and TRBJ2-2, is as follows: ETGVTQSPTHLIKTRGQQVTLRCSSQSGHNTVSWYQQALGQGPQFIFQYYREEENGRGNFPPRFSGLQFPNYSSELNVNALELDDSALYLCASSFFNQGAGELFFGEGSRLTVL.

The sample holds a few counts of this clone. The same CDR3 also results from other DNA sequences found in this sample. This sequence joins TRBV7-2 and TRBJ1-2; D ambiguous. Trimming removed 3 bases at V and 0 bases at J, with 8 bases between. The germline V gene encodes CDR1 SGHTA and CDR2 FQGNSA. The CDR3 length is 14 residues. The CDR3 here is CASSFGGANYGYTF. In nucleotides, the CDR3 is TGTGCCAGCAGCTTCGGCGGAGCTAACTATGGCTACACCTTC.

This clone was observed a few times. The J gene is TRBJ1-5, the V gene TRBV6-6; 7 bases line up with TRBD1. The CDR3 runs 15 residues. After removal of 4 bases from V and 6 bases from J, the junction contained 9 bases not matched to a gene. Per germline, CDR1 MNHNY and CDR2 SVGAGI (reference sequence). Here the CDR3 reads CASSFYDRAGQPQHF. The CDR3 nucleotides read TGTGCCAGCAGTTTCTATGACAGGGCGGGTCAGCCCCAGCATTTT.

This clone was seen only a few times. The chain links TRBV3-1 (or the pseudogene TRBV3-2) to TRBJ1-2; the D gene is possibly TRBD1 (6 bases). The CDR3 consists of 18 residues. CDR1 and CDR2 from the germline V gene are LGHDT and YNNKEL (reference sequence). V was cut by 0 bases and J by 7 bases, with 24 bases left in between. The CDR3 reads CASSQDFGRGGSKVGYTF. The CDR3 DNA reads as TGTGCCAGCAGCCAAGATTTTGGCAGGGGAGGGAGTAAGGTTGGCTACACCTTC.

The gene calls are TRBV6-6 and TRBJ2-2; 9 positions agree with TRBD2. Germline CDR1 and CDR2: MNHNY and SVGAGI (reference sequence). J was trimmed by 5 bases and V by 2 bases; bases with no gene match: 6. This CDR3 is 16 amino acids long. CDR3 sequence reads: CASSYPSGGSTGELFF. The CDR3 DNA reads as TGTGCCAGCAGTTACCCAAGCGGGGGGTCGACCGGGGAGCTGTTTTTT.

This clone has a single count. The chain employs TRBV4-1 and TRBJ2-1, with 11 bases matching TRBD2. The junction had 9 bases not matched to a gene; V was cut back by 1 base and J by 10 bases. The CDR3 has 16 residues. The germline V gene encodes CDR1 MGHRA and CDR2 YSYEKL. DNA of the CDR3: TGCGCCAGCAGCCAAGGGGTAGCGGGGGGGATCCGCGAGCAGTTCTTC. It translates to CASSQGVAGGIREQFF.

The J gene is TRBJ2-4, the V gene TRBV18, with 8 bases aligning to TRBD1. The germline V gene has CDR1 KGHSH and CDR2 LQKENI. After removal of 4 bases from V and 3 bases from J, the junction contained 8 bases not matched to a gene. The CDR3 consists of 16 residues. CDR3 region: CASSHTTGAVKNIQYF. The CDR3 nucleotides are TGTGCCAGCTCACACACGACAGGGGCGGTCAAAAACATTCAGTACTTC.

CDR3 protein: CASSQDLRQNTEAFF. The CDR3 DNA reads TGTGCCAGCAGCCAAGATCTAAGACAGAACACTGAAGCTTTCTTT. This chain links TRBV14 with TRBJ1-1; D is ambiguous. The V end was cut by 0 bases, the J end by 1 base, with 9 bases between. Germline V gives CDR1 SGHDN, CDR2 FVKESK. The CDR3 contains 15 residues.

The genes are TRBV7-9 and TRBJ2-1; 9 positions agree with TRBD2. Germline loops: CDR1 SEHNR, CDR2 FQNEAQ (reference sequence). The CDR3 sequence is 13 residues long. Trimming at V came to 5 bases and at J to 8 bases, leaving 4 bases not matched to a gene. The CDR3 bases are TGTGCCAGCAGCCTAAGCGGGGGGCATGAGCAGTTCTTC. It codes for CASSLSGGHEQFF.

The rearrangement links TRBV6-2 or TRBV6-3 to TRBJ2-1; TRBD2 agrees at 7 bases. Trimming at V came to 6 bases and at J to 4 bases, leaving 9 bases not matched to a gene. Germline V CDR1 and CDR2: MNHEY, SVGEGT. The CDR3 contains 15 residues. CDR3 sequence (DNA): TGTGCCAGCAGCCCCCCCGGGACTAAGTACAATGAGCAGTTCTTC. Its translation: CASSPPGTKYNEQFF.

This clone has just a few counts. The chain has TRBV29-1 and TRBJ2-7, with D possibly being TRBD2 (6 bases). Germline-derived CDR1 and CDR2 are SQVTM and ANQGSEA. Deletions cut 4 bases from V and 6 bases from J, with 10 bases between. The CDR3 loop spans 11 amino acids. CDR3 in DNA: TGCAGCGTTGGAGGGACTGGCGAGCAGTACTTC. Its translation is CSVGGTGEQYF.

The rearrangement uses TRBV10-3 and TRBJ1-1; 7 bases line up with TRBD1. V dropped 6 bases and J dropped 2; count of bases not matched to a gene: 6. CDR3 length: 14 residues. Germline CDR1 ENHRY, CDR2 SYGVKD. The CDR3 loop is CAISEQGPNTEAFF. CDR3 nucleotides: TGTGCCATCAGCGAACAGGGGCCCAACACTGAAGCTTTCTTT.

The chain employs TRBV11-2 and TRBJ2-3, with 16 bases aligning to TRBD2. The CDR3 runs to 19 residues. Germline CDR1 is SGHAT and CDR2 is FQNNGV. Trimming removed 4 bases from V and 6 bases from J; junction bases left unmatched: 13. The DNA of the CDR3 is TGTGCCAGCAGCTCGCGCTTTGGGACTAGCGGGAGGGCTCACGATACGCAGTATTTT. This translates into CASSSRFGTSGRAHDTQYF.

The chain carries TRBV24-1 and TRBJ2-5; 10 nucleotides line up with TRBD2. This CDR3 comprises 17 residues. J gave up 2 bases and V 1 base, and 6 bases lay outside the gene matches. Germline loops: CDR1 KGHDR, CDR2 SFDVKD. This CDR3 reads CATSDLGGAGGQETQYF. The CDR3 bases are TGTGCCACCAGTGATTTAGGAGGAGCGGGGGGGCAAGAGACCCAGTACTTC.

J is TRBJ1-2 and V is TRBV28; no definite D call. Trimming shortened V by 6 bases and J by 8 bases, and 13 bases separated the two germline ends. Germline CDR1 reads MDHEN; CDR2 reads SYDVKM. The CDR3 loop spans 12 amino acids. CDR3 in amino acids: CASSLPVLGYTF. In DNA form, the CDR3 reads TGTGCCAGCAGCCTTCCGGTACTGGGCTACACCTTC.

The J gene is TRBJ1-1, the V gene TRBV5-6; D uncertain. CDR1 and CDR2 (germline): SGHDT, YYEEEE. Deletions cut 4 bases from V and 5 bases from J, with 9 bases between. This CDR3 spans 12 amino acids. This CDR3 is CASSLTGTEAFF. The CDR3 DNA reads TGTGCCAGCAGCCTGACGGGGACTGAAGCTTTCTTT.

The J gene is TRBJ2-5, the V gene TRBV15; 8 bases line up with TRBD2. The CDR3 contains 17 residues. CDR1 is LNHNV and CDR2 is YYDKDF in the germline V gene (reference sequence). V dropped 5 bases and J dropped 7; count of bases not matched to a gene: 18. CDR3 amino acids: CATSQPPEAGAFLTQYF. CDR3 nucleotide sequence: TGTGCCACCAGCCAACCACCGGAAGCGGGGGCCTTCTTGACCCAGTACTTC.

V usage is TRBV10-3 and J usage is TRBJ1-5, with D possibly being TRBD1 (5 bases). Germline CDR1 and CDR2: ENHRY and SYGVKD. This CDR3 is built from 13 residues. The germline V and J ends were trimmed by 5 bases and 5 bases, with 10 bases remaining between them. The chain's CDR3 is CAISSREDQPQHF. CDR3 sequence (DNA): TGTGCCATCAGTTCCAGGGAAGATCAGCCCCAGCATTTT.